This T cell receptor beta chain was recovered during a study of shared clonotypes between healthy human individuals (dated by TCRdb to the early 2020s). Notes on the research overall: A few men and a couple of women, aged 18 to 49 years, made up the cohort. For each donor, three plates each were used for CD4 naive and CD4 memory, two plates were used for CD8 naive, and one plate was used for CD8 memory. Blood TCR repertoires of five healthy adults were deeply sequenced to estimate repertoire size and the extent of clonotype sharing between individuals. Libraries were prepared and TCR repertoires were sequenced by different laboratories using diverse techniques, in order to increase sequencing depth and limit assay-specific biases. Each donor's leukapheresis produced roughly between roughly 0.85 and 9 billion PBMCs. What the study reported, not specific to this receptor: Pairwise subsampling led to the expectation that sequencing depth would affect the degree of clonotype sharing among donors. Sampling was limited to blood, and TCR repertoires in tissue likely differ from TCR repertoires in blood. Incomplete sequencing was indicated by rarefaction of sorted-subset datasets, despite the large sequencing depth. Because the study included a small number of donors, the genetic and exposure-history diversity represented was limited. Larger estimated clonotype richness was generally found for naive subsets than for memory subsets. About 5% of naive CD4, 3.5% of naive CD8, roughly 2.5% of memory CD4, and around 0.4% of memory CD8 clonotypes were shared across a handful of donors. Compared with non-shared clonotypes, clonotypes shared by all four sorted-subset donors had higher generation probabilities.

Note on this clone: Which antigen it targets is not known. No base quality values were provided; no much bigger clone lies one nucleotide off.

TCR CDR3 regions were amplified from genomic DNA by multiplex PCR using the deep immunoSEQ assay. Genomic DNA extracted from each cell subset was distributed evenly over all wells of several immunoSEQ 96-well plates, and each plate served as one replicate. For sorted subsets, roughly 200 ng of genomic DNA, equivalent to roughly 30,000 T cell genomes, went into each replicate PCR. The purified libraries were quantified using a Qubit 3.0 fluorometer, sized with a Bioanalyzer 2100, and then quantified again using the KAPA Library Quantification kit. Each immunoSEQ 96-well plate was sequenced on its own single-read 150-cycle Illumina NextSeq 550 flow cell. The original methods were these. Because only junctional sequences without quality scores were contained in the immunoSEQ output, filtering matching that applied to full-length reads could not be performed. To assign V/J genes and CDR3, sequences were annotated using PyIR, a Python wrapper for IgBLAST v1.9, with IMGT germline references. Reads were removed for weak V/J assignments (E-value above 1e-6), missing CDR3, stop codons, out-of-frame junctions, or ambiguous translated residues. V3J clonotypes were defined as sequences sharing the same inferred V gene, J gene, and CDR3 amino acid sequence. To compute the percentage overlap between repertoires, the number of shared unique clonotypes was divided by the size of the smaller repertoire. Repertoire richness was assessed with RTK rarefaction, the Chao1 estimator, and Recon v2.1 estimates of unobserved clonotypes. OLGA was used to compute generation probabilities for all TCRbeta clonotypes that the gDNA method yielded from a handful of donors. Sourced from immuneACCESS, this table was stored by TCRdb with only in-frame sequences that have V and J called. A share of the clones is absent; for the studies checked, an unresolved V gene accounts for under half, and the remainder has no known explanation. The D gene and trimming were derived from the DNA, and the V and J assignments and clone size from that table. The sample includes about 1,900,000 clones, with about 95% observed a single time. Approximately 1% of the sample lies in the top ten.

From the germline V gene, CDR1 is LGHNA and CDR2 is YSLEER. There are 15 amino acids in the CDR3, from cysteine to phenylalanine inclusive. The CDR3 DNA has 45 bases and is translated from base 1. Deletion took 0 bases off V and 3 bases off J, with a span of 9 bases between the germline ends. CD8 naive samples consisted of CD45RO-negative cells that were positively selected for CCR7, yielding a CD45RA+CCR7+ population without TemRA cells. The donors were healthy, HIV-negative adults with no recently reported acute infections or vaccinations. All donors were Caucasian adults living in Nashville, Tennessee, USA. After blood collection by leukapheresis, PBMCs were isolated using Ficoll-Histopaque density gradient centrifugation and then cryopreserved in the vapor phase of liquid nitrogen. Purity and quantity of every magnetically sorted T cell population were checked by analytical flow cytometry. From each sorted fraction, genomic DNA was isolated and quantified by UV absorbance on a Nanodrop 2000c.

The source of this sequence is a man younger than 35 in good health. The sequencing sample was made of naive CD8+ T cells sorted from blood. The cell subset or site label, read with the paper, signifies: CD45RA+CCR7+. The rearranged segments are TRBV4-3 and TRBJ1-5; TRBD1 might be the D gene, on 6 matching bases. CDR3 protein: CASSQEQGANQPQHF. The nucleotide sequence is given as TGCGCCAGCAGCCAAGAACAGGGAGCCAATCAGCCCCAGCATTTT.